The sequence of this T cell receptor (beta chain) was determined in a study of blood T cell repertoires in COVID-19. Study-level background: Specimens from acute and convalescent COVID-19 originated in the United States, Italy and Spain. Sources were T cells, B-cell-depleted T cells, or PBMCs; the material itself was cDNA or gDNA.

The method was immunoSEQ multiplex PCR; TCRdb's version includes in-frame clones alone and lacks a portion of them. The data hold 150,000 to 200,000 clones, with under 85% observed a single time. There are 17 residues in the CDR3. The germline V gene has CDR1 MDHEN and CDR2 SYDVKM. V shed 4 bases and J shed 0 bases, with 19 bases lying between them. V usage is TRBV28 and J usage is TRBJ2-7; D possibly corresponds to TRBD2 (5 bases). The TCR comes from a woman aged 70 to 79 with COVID-19, enrolled during active disease. Sequences were obtained from peripheral blood. CDR3 bases: TGTGCCAGCAGTTCATGGCGGCTAGCAAAGAGCTCCTACGAGCAGTACTTC. Amino acid sequence: CASSSWRLAKSSYEQYF.